The next 29 T cell receptor beta chains were all read from a single sample in a study of PD-1 blockade in classical Hodgkin lymphoma. Sequenced by immunoSEQ multiplex PCR; TCRdb stores in-frame clones only, minus some. Found here are roughly 61,000 clones, around 87% of them singletons; the top ten hold roughly 15%. The patients all showed relapse after autologous stem cell transplantation, while their brentuximab vedotin exposure varied. The material was peripheral blood mononuclear cells (PBMCs), obtained at baseline. The origin of the receptors is a human donor with classical Hodgkin lymphoma.

This chain links TRBV5-1 with TRBJ2-1; 8 bases align to TRBD2. The germline gives CDR1 SGHRS, CDR2 YFSETQ. There are 16 residues in the CDR3. The ends lost 2 bases at V and 5 bases at J; junction bases unmatched: 9. The CDR3 bases are TGCGCCAGCAGCTTTGTCGTTAGCGGGGCTAACAATGAGCAGTTCTTC. This translates into CASSFVVSGANNEQFF.

V and J are TRBV2 and TRBJ1-5, with D perhaps TRBD1 (6 bases). The CDR3 runs 17 residues. Trimming removed 6 bases at V and 7 bases at J, with 25 bases between. CDR1 is SNHLY and CDR2 is FYNNEI in the germline V gene. Written as DNA, the CDR3 is TGTGCCAGCAGCCGCATATTGGACGGGGGCTGGGTACAGCCCCAGCATTTT. Protein product: CASSRILDGGWVQPQHF. The whole variable domain, filled in from reference TRBV2 and TRBJ1-5, reads EPEVTQTPSHQVTQMGQEVILRCVPISNHLYFYWYRQILGQKVEFLVSFYNNEISEKSEIFDDQFSVERPDGSNFTLKIRSTKLEDSAMYFCASSRILDGGWVQPQHFGDGTRLSIL.

J is TRBJ1-1 and V is TRBV7-6; TRBD1 matches 7 bases. The ends lost 5 bases at V and 11 bases at J; junction bases unmatched: 8. Germline CDR1 is SGHVS and CDR2 is FNYEAQ. The CDR3 covers 12 residues. CDR3 sequence reads: CASSSRGRGAFF. In nucleotides, the CDR3 is TGTGCCAGCAGCAGTAGGGGGCGGGGGGCTTTCTTT.

Only one count was recorded for this clone. The CDR3 DNA follows: TGTGCCAGCTCACCACCTATATGGACAGACCATTACACAGATACGCAGTATTTT. Its protein is CASSPPIWTDHYTDTQYF. V gene TRBV18 combines with J gene TRBJ2-3; a possible D gene is TRBD1 (6 bases). V gave up 0 bases and J gave up 2 bases, with 18 bases separating them. This CDR3 region has 18 residues. Germline loops: CDR1 KGHSH, CDR2 LQKENI.

The V call is TRBV6-6, the J call TRBJ1-2; D gene uncertain. The germline CDR1 and CDR2 sequences are MNHNY and SVGAGI (reference sequence). The V end lost 3 bases, the J end lost 8 bases, and 10 bases lay between the germline ends. CDR3 length: 12 residues. The DNA of the CDR3 is TGTGCCAGCAGTTATAGCCTAACGGGCTACACCTTC. This codes for CASSYSLTGYTF.

J is TRBJ1-3 and V is TRBV13; TRBD1 is a possible D gene (5 bases). Trimming removed 3 bases from V and 6 bases from J, with 12 bases in between. CDR3 length: 14 amino acids. Germline CDR1 is PRHDT and CDR2 is FYEKMQ (reference sequence). CDR3 sequence (DNA): TGTGCCAGCAGCTTCAGGGAGTGGGAAAACACCATATATTTT. It is translated as CASSFREWENTIYF. The variable domain in full, with the rest retrieved from reference TRBV13 and TRBJ1-3, is AAGVIQSPRHLIKEKRETATLKCYPIPRHDTVYWYQQGPGQDPQFLISFYEKMQSDKGSIPDRFSAQQFSDYHSELNMSSLELGDSALYFCASSFREWENTIYFGEGSWLTVV.

The chain employs TRBV5-4 and TRBJ2-1; no definite D call. This CDR3 comprises 14 residues. The germline gives CDR1 SGHNT, CDR2 YYREEE (reference sequence). V lost 1 base and J 8 bases, leaving 13 bases between the germline ends. CDR3: CASSLPPHGDEQFF. The CDR3 nucleotides are TGTGCCAGCAGCTTGCCCCCTCATGGAGATGAGCAGTTCTTC.

V gene TRBV6-4 combines with J gene TRBJ2-7, with a possible D match to TRBD1 (6 bases). Germline CDR1 MRHNA, CDR2 SNTAGT. The CDR3 totals 14 residues. Trimming pared 4 bases from V and 3 bases from J, leaving 13 bases between. The CDR3 nucleotides read TGTGCCAGCAGTGCCCAGACAGGAGGCTACGAGCAGTACTTC. Encoded protein: CASSAQTGGYEQYF.

The J gene is TRBJ1-2, the V gene TRBV28; 7 nucleotides align to TRBD1. CDR3 length: 17 residues. CDR1 is MDHEN, CDR2 SYDVKM, per germline. V dropped 7 bases and J dropped 1; count of bases not matched to a gene: 15. CDR3 loop: CASKVSIGTALNYGYTF. The CDR3 DNA follows: TGTGCCAGCAAAGTTTCTATCGGGACAGCTCTTAACTATGGCTACACCTTC.

The chain links TRBV18 to TRBJ1-5; no definite D call. The CDR3 runs to 15 residues. V was shortened by 2 bases and J by 4 bases, with 12 bases between the two germline ends. CDR1 is KGHSH and CDR2 is LQKENI in the germline V gene. CDR3 nucleotide sequence: TGTGCCAGCTCACCAAAGGGTATTGGGAATCAGCCCCAGCATTTT. Translating gives CASSPKGIGNQPQHF.

The rearrangement uses TRBV14 and TRBJ1-1, with D hard to call. This CDR3 spans 13 amino acids. CDR1 SGHDN and CDR2 FVKESK come from the germline V gene. V was trimmed by 1 base and J by 14 bases, leaving 17 bases between them. The CDR3 protein is CASSQGSQLNVFF. CDR3 DNA sequence: TGTGCCAGCAGCCAAGGAAGCCAGCTTAACGTCTTCTTT.

In DNA form, the CDR3 reads TGTGCCAGCAGCAATAATGCACAGGGGAAAGCTTTCTTT. Translated, it gives CASSNNAQGKAFF. The chain links TRBV7-3 to TRBJ1-1; 7 nucleotides match TRBD1. The V gene's germline CDR1 is SGHTA and CDR2 FQGTGA. The CDR3 is 13 amino acids. The ends lost 5 bases at V and 9 bases at J; junction bases unmatched: 9.

The chain links TRBV18 to TRBJ2-3; D unclear. The germline gives CDR1 KGHSH, CDR2 LQKENI. The CDR3 spans 15 residues. Trimming stripped 3 bases from V and 4 bases from J, with 14 bases between. CDR3 bases: TGTGCCAGCTCACCGTGGAAGCAGATTCCAGATACGCAGTATTTT. It is translated as CASSPWKQIPDTQYF.

The V and J genes are TRBV7-9 and TRBJ1-1; TRBD1 is a possible D gene (6 bases). The CDR3 is 16 residues long. CDR1 is SEHNR and CDR2 is FQNEAQ in the germline V gene (reference sequence). The germline V and J ends were trimmed by 5 bases and 3 bases, with 19 bases remaining between them. Here the CDR3 reads CASSPRGGPGDTEAFF. The CDR3 DNA follows: TGTGCCAGCAGCCCTCGCGGGGGCCCCGGGGACACTGAAGCTTTCTTT.

This sequence joins TRBV6-5 and TRBJ2-7, with D perhaps matching TRBD1 or TRBD2 (5 bases each). Germline V lookup: CDR1 MNHEY, CDR2 SVGAGI. The CDR3 has 14 residues. Trimming removed 2 bases at V and 3 bases at J, with 11 bases between. The CDR3 sequence is CASSYGAGDYEQYF. The CDR3 DNA is TGTGCCAGCAGTTACGGGGCCGGGGACTACGAGCAGTACTTC.

In its sample, this clone was seen once. The rearrangement links TRBV27 to TRBJ1-2; D not certain. V gave up 2 bases and J gave up 7 bases, with 11 bases separating them. The CDR3 contains 13 residues. In germline, CDR1 is MNHEY, CDR2 SMNVEV (reference sequence). For the CDR3, the DNA is TGTGCCAGCAGTTTAGCCAGGAATCGTGGCTACACCTTC. Residues: CASSLARNRGYTF.

V gene TRBV6-5 combines with J gene TRBJ1-2; tentative D call: TRBD1 (5 bases). From germline, CDR1 is MNHEY and CDR2 SVGAGI. The CDR3 length is 14 residues. Trimming cost V 6 bases and J 1 base, with 12 bases left between them. For the CDR3, the DNA is TGTGCCAGCAGGGGACGACAGTTTAACTATGGCTACACCTTC. Its protein is CASRGRQFNYGYTF.

This chain connects TRBV7-3 to TRBJ2-3; 7 nucleotides line up with TRBD2. V lost 5 bases, J lost 5 bases, and 7 bases stayed unmatched. Germline V gives CDR1 SGHTA, CDR2 FQGTGA. The CDR3 length is 14 residues. DNA of the CDR3: TGTGCCAGCAGCGAATCCGGGACTATAGATACGCAGTATTTT. As protein: CASSESGTIDTQYF.

The V and J genes are TRBV5-4 and TRBJ2-2, with D possibly being TRBD2 (6 bases). Germline V CDR1 and CDR2: SGHNT, YYREEE (reference sequence). Deletions cut 2 bases from V and 0 bases from J, with 14 bases between. The CDR3 runs to 17 residues. The CDR3 protein is CASSLAGLGANTGELFF. CDR3 nucleotide sequence: TGTGCCAGCAGCTTAGCGGGCCTCGGCGCGAACACCGGGGAGCTGTTTTTT. Complete variable domain (other parts from reference TRBV5-4 and TRBJ2-2): ETGVTQSPTHLIKTRGQQVTLRCSSQSGHNTVSWYQQALGQGPQFIFQYYREEENGRGNFPPRFSGLQFPNYSSELNVNALELDDSALYLCASSLAGLGANTGELFFGEGSRLTVL.

The gene calls are TRBV5-8 and TRBJ2-7; D unresolved. Trimming took 4 bases from V and 3 from J, leaving 5 bases between them. The germline CDR1 and CDR2 sequences are SGHTS and YDEGEE. The CDR3 is 11 residues long. The CDR3 loop is CASSPYYEQYF. The CDR3 DNA sequence: TGTGCCAGCAGCCCCTACTACGAGCAGTACTTC.

V gene TRBV2 combines with J gene TRBJ1-2; D is unresolved. The CDR3 has 13 amino acids. Germline-derived CDR1 and CDR2 are SNHLY and FYNNEI. Trimming removed 4 bases from V and 3 bases from J, with 9 bases in between. The CDR3 loop is CASSAYRDYGYTF. CDR3 coding DNA: TGTGCCAGCAGTGCGTATAGGGACTATGGCTACACCTTC.

This rearrangement joins TRBV5-1 to TRBJ1-4; tentatively, D is TRBD1 (6 bases). Germline V gives CDR1 SGHRS, CDR2 YFSETQ. V dropped 3 bases and J dropped 7 bases, with 13 bases sitting between them. The CDR3 runs to 14 residues. Here the CDR3 reads CASSSQGQGEKLFF. CDR3 nucleotide sequence: TGCGCCAGCAGCTCACAGGGTCAGGGTGAAAAACTGTTTTTT.

This chain joins TRBV18 and TRBJ2-7, with D maybe TRBD2 (6 bases). Germline V gives CDR1 KGHSH, CDR2 LQKENI. The CDR3 loop spans 16 amino acids. Trimming removed 1 base at V and 0 bases at J, with 13 bases between. The CDR3 reads CASSPRSWDFSYEQYF. The CDR3 nucleotides are TGTGCCAGCTCACCACGGTCTTGGGACTTCTCCTACGAGCAGTACTTC.

This sequence joins TRBV4-2 and TRBJ2-3; either TRBD1 or TRBD2 may supply D (5 bases each). The CDR3 consists of 14 residues. Germline V gives CDR1 LGHNA, CDR2 YNFKEQ. The V end was cut by 6 bases, the J end by 5 bases, with 15 bases between. The CDR3 bases are TGTGCCAGCAGTCAGATGGGGGAAGGAGATACGCAGTATTTT. Protein product: CASSQMGEGDTQYF.

This clone was found once. The V and J genes are TRBV11-2 and TRBJ2-3, with D unresolved. Germline V lookup: CDR1 SGHAT, CDR2 FQNNGV. The CDR3 consists of 13 residues. The V and J ends lost 3 bases and 6 bases respectively, with 10 bases between them. The DNA for the CDR3 is TGTGCCAGCAGCTTGGATCCTGCGGATACGCAGTATTTT. Translation: CASSLDPADTQYF.

The chain is built from TRBV6-1 and TRBJ1-3; TRBD1 agrees at 7 bases. The germline CDR1 and CDR2 sequences are MNHNS and SASEGT. V shed 6 bases, J shed 1 base, and the junction held 6 bases outside the gene matches. This CDR3 has 15 residues. Here the CDR3 reads CASRAHRGSGNTIYF. The CDR3 region has the DNA TGTGCCAGCAGAGCTCACAGGGGATCTGGAAACACCATATATTTT.

The rearrangement joins TRBV9 to TRBJ2-7; D is undetermined. Germline V CDR1 and CDR2: SGDLS, YYNGEE. This CDR3 region has 15 residues. Trimming took off 0 bases at V and 0 bases at J, with 10 bases between the two ends. CDR3 bases: TGTGCCAGCAGCGTAGAGGCGTCGAGCTCCTACGAGCAGTACTTC. It specifies CASSVEASSSYEQYF.

The rearrangement links TRBV18 to TRBJ1-4; 7 bases line up with TRBD1. CDR3 size: 15 residues. The germline V gene encodes CDR1 KGHSH and CDR2 LQKENI. V trimming: 3 bases; J trimming: 5 bases; junction bases outside the gene matches: 6. CDR3 loop: CASSPTTGDNEKLFF. The CDR3 nucleotides read TGTGCCAGCTCACCGACAACAGGGGACAATGAAAAACTGTTTTTT.

The chain is built from TRBV30 and TRBJ1-6; D may be TRBD1 (6 bases). Per the germline V gene, CDR1 is GTSNPN and CDR2 is SVGIG (reference sequence). V was clipped by 0 bases and J by 0 bases, with 15 bases between them. CDR3 length equals 18 residues. This CDR3 reads CAWSVGTRLSSYNSPLHF. The CDR3 DNA is TGTGCCTGGAGTGTTGGGACACGCTTGAGCTCCTATAATTCACCCCTCCACTTT.